This TCR beta chain emerged from a study of blood T cell repertoires in COVID-19. Repertoires were generated with immunoSEQ multiplex PCR, while TCRdb's copy carries only in-frame clones and drops some. The table records about 110,000 clones, just over 75% of them present only once. Germline values: CDR1 SGHRS, CDR2 YFSETQ. The V and J ends lost 1 base and 3 bases, in that order; junction bases with no gene match: 3. CDR3 length: 15 amino acids. The chain has TRBV5-1 and TRBJ2-1; 8 bases match TRBD2. This TCR derives from a woman aged 80 or over with acute or convalescent COVID-19. Material: peripheral blood. CDR3 in DNA: TGCGCCAGCAGCTTGACCAGCGGGGGCTACAATGAGCAGTTCTTC. Translated, it gives CASSLTSGGYNEQFF. The whole variable domain, remainder taken from reference TRBV5-1 and TRBJ2-1, is KAGVTQTPRYLIKTRGQQVTLSCSPISGHRSVSWYQQTPGQGLQFLFEYFSETQRNKGNFPGRFSGRQFSNSRSEMNVSTLELGDSALYLCASSLTSGGYNEQFFGPGTRLTVL.